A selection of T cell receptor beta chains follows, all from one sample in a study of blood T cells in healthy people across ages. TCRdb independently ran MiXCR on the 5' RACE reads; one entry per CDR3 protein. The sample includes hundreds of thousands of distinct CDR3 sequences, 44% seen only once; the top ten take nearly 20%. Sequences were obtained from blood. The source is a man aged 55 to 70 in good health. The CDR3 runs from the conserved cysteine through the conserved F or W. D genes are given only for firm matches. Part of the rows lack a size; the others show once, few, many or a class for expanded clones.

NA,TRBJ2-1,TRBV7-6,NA,CASSRTAPGETQFF,TGTGCCAGCAGTCGGACAGCACCGGGAGAGACCCAGTTCTTC
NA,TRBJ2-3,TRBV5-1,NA,CASSLALETTDTQYF,TGCGCCAGCAGCTTGGCCTTGGAGACCACAGATACGCAGTATTTT
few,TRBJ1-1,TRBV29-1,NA,CSVIPGGAGTEAFF,TGCAGCGTAATCCCGGGGGGGGCCGGGACTGAAGCTTTCTTT
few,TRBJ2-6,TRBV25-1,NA,CASSEYSSDAQLLEIGVNVLTF,TGTGCCAGCAGTGAATATAGCAGCGACGCACAGTTGTTGGAGATTGGTGTCAACGTCCTGACTTTC
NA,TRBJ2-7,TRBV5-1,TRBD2,CASSTRTSGGSNPIYYEQYF,TGCGCCAGCAGCACGAGGACTAGCGGGGGGTCCAACCCGATTTATTACGAGCAGTACTTC
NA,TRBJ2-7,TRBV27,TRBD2,CASSEASGGCEQYF,TGTGCCAGCAGTGAGGCTAGCGGGGGGTGCGAGCAGTACTTC
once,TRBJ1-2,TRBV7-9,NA,CASSLEQAPLYGYTF,TGTGCCAGCAGCTTAGAACAGGCCCCACTCTATGGCTACACCTTC
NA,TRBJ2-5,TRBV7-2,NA,CASSLFMETQYF,TGTGCCAGCAGCTTATTTATGGAGACCCAGTACTTC
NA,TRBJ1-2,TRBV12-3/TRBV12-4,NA,CASSLAPLSAVKGYTF,TGTGCCAGCAGTTTAGCGCCATTATCCGCAGTCAAGGGCTACACCTTC
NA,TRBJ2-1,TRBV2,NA,CASSPGTLSYNEQFF,TGTGCCAGCAGCCCCGGGACACTGTCCTACAATGAGCAGTTCTTC
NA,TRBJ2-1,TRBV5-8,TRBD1,CASSVDRGRNEQFF,TGTGCCAGCAGCGTGGACAGGGGGCGGAATGAGCAGTTCTTC
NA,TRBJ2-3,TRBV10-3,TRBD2,CAVSDSGLAGGRVTQYF,TGTGCCGTCAGTGACTCCGGACTAGCGGGGGGTCGAGTTACGCAGTATTTT
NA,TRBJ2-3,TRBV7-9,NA,CASSLSGISTDTQYF,TGTGCCAGCAGCTTATCCGGGATAAGCACAGATACGCAGTATTTT
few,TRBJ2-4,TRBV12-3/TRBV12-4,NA,CASSSGRTKNIQYF,TGTGCCAGCAGTTCGGGGAGAACCAAAAACATTCAGTACTTC
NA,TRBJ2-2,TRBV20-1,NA,CSALGLSPTGELFF,TGCAGTGCCCTCGGACTGAGCCCCACCGGGGAGCTGTTTTTT
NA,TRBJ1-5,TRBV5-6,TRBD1,CASSLDREGQPQHF,TGTGCCAGCAGCTTAGACAGGGAGGGTCAGCCCCAGCATTTT
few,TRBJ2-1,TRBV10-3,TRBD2,CAISASPGLAGGPSSYNEQFF,TGTGCCATCAGTGCCTCGCCGGGACTAGCGGGGGGGCCCAGCTCCTACAATGAGCAGTTCTTC
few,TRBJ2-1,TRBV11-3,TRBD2,CASSSTGTSGGRRPVNEQFF,TGTGCCAGCAGCTCGACCGGGACTAGCGGGGGTCGTCGCCCGGTGAATGAGCAGTTCTTC
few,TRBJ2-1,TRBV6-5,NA,CASSYSTRGPYNEQFF,TGTGCCAGCAGTTACTCGACTAGAGGGCCGTACAATGAGCAGTTCTTC
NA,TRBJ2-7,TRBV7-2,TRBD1,CASSIDRGGHYEQYF,TGTGCCAGCAGCATCGACAGGGGGGGGCACTACGAGCAGTACTTC
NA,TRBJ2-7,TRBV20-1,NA,CSATKGAEQYF,TGCAGTGCTACCAAGGGCGCCGAGCAGTACTTC
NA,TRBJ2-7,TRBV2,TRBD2,CASSDRAGANYEQYF,TGTGCCAGCAGTGATAGGGCGGGAGCGAACTACGAGCAGTACTTC
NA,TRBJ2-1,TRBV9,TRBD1,CASSVDRGGLRNEQFF,TGTGCCAGCAGCGTTGACAGGGGGGGTTTGCGGAATGAGCAGTTCTTC
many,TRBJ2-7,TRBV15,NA,CATTGAPDYEQYF,TGTGCCACAACAGGCGCCCCTGACTACGAGCAGTACTTC
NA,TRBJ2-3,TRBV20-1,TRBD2,CSANPQTSGGAIDTQYF,TGCAGTGCTAACCCTCAGACTAGCGGGGGGGCGATAGATACGCAGTATTTT
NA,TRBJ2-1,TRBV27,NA,CASSWDSNGEQFF,TGTGCCAGCAGTTGGGACTCGAACGGCGAGCAGTTCTTC
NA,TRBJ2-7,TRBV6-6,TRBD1,CASSYSRNRGNYEQYF,TGTGCCAGCAGTTACTCGCGAAACAGGGGTAACTACGAGCAGTACTTC
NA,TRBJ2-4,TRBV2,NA,CASSEQGGVAGSGNIQYF,TGTGCCAGCAGTGAACAGGGGGGGGTGGCAGGTTCCGGAAACATTCAGTACTTC
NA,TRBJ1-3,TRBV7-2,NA,CASSGQSSYSGNTIYF,TGTGCCAGCAGCGGACAGTCCTCTTACTCTGGAAACACCATATATTTT
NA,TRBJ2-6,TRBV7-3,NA,CASGREAGANVLTF,TGTGCCAGCGGCAGGGAGGCTGGGGCCAACGTCCTGACTTTC
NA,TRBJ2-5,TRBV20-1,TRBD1,CSARATGLQETQYF,TGCAGTGCTAGGGCGACAGGGTTACAAGAGACCCAGTACTTC
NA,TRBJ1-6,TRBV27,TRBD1,CASSLRTGVFSPLHF,TGTGCCAGCAGTCTCAGGACAGGGGTGTTTTCACCCCTCCACTTT
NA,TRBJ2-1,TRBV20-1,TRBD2,CSAATIAGGRDEQFF,TGCAGTGCCGCCACTATAGCGGGGGGAAGGGATGAGCAGTTCTTC
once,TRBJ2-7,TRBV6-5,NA,CASRKIDSTAVQYF,TGTGCCAGCAGAAAAATCGATTCGACGGCTGTGCAGTACTTC
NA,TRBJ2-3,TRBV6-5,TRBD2,CASGASGGVDTQYF,TGTGCCAGCGGCGCTAGCGGGGGGGTGGATACGCAGTATTTT
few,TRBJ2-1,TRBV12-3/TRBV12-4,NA,CASGQGPFYNEQFF,TGTGCCAGCGGCCAGGGGCCCTTTTACAATGAGCAGTTCTTC
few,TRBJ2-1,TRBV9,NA,CASSVATGRSYNEQFF,TGTGCCAGCAGCGTAGCTACAGGACGGTCGTACAATGAGCAGTTCTTC
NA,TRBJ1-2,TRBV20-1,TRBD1,CSARGQGDSLYGYTF,TGCAGTGCTAGAGGACAGGGTGATAGCCTCTATGGCTACACCTTC
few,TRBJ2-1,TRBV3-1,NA,CASSQRGGEQFF,TGTGCCAGCAGCCAGAGAGGGGGGGAGCAGTTCTTC
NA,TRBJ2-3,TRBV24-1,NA,CATSDWSSSTDTQYF,TGTGCCACCAGTGATTGGTCTTCGAGCACAGATACGCAGTATTTT
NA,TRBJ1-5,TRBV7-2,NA,CASSLVGRGPQHF,TGTGCCAGCAGCTTAGTAGGACGGGGGCCCCAGCATTTT
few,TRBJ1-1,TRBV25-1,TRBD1,CASSDGDRGEAFF,TGTGCCAGCAGTGACGGGGACAGGGGGGAAGCTTTCTTT
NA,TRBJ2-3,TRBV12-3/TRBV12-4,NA,CASSLDLEDTQYF,TGTGCCAGCAGTTTGGATCTAGAAGATACGCAGTATTTT
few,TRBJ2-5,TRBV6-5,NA,CASSYKDSGETQYF,TGTGCCAGCAGTTATAAGGACAGCGGGGAGACCCAGTACTTC
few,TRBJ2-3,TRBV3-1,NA,CASSHGLDTQYF,TGTGCCAGCAGCCACGGGCTCGATACGCAGTATTTT
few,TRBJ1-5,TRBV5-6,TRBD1,CASSRADRGQPQHF,TGTGCCAGCAGCCGGGCGGACAGGGGTCAGCCCCAGCATTTT
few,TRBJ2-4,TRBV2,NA,CASSLVLAKNIQYF,TGTGCCAGCAGTCTAGTGTTAGCCAAAAACATTCAGTACTTC
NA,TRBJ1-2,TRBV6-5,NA,CASSYSFRGGNYGYTF,TGTGCCAGCAGTTACTCGTTTCGGGGAGGTAACTATGGCTACACCTTC
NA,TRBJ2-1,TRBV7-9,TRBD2,CASSPSGGVFNEQFF,TGTGCCAGCAGCCCGAGCGGGGGGGTTTTCAATGAGCAGTTCTTC
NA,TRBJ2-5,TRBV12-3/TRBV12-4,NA,CATRDIHQETQYF,TGTGCCACCAGGGACATACACCAAGAGACCCAGTACTTC
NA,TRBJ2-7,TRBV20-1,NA,CSARRAPQAEQYF,TGCAGTGCTAGGCGGGCCCCCCAGGCAGAGCAGTACTTC
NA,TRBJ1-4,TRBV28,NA,CASITAGTHDGKLFF,TGTGCCAGCATCACCGCCGGGACACACGACGGGAAACTGTTTTTT
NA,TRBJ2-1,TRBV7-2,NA,CASSLAPGPDYNEQFF,TGTGCCAGCAGCTTAGCTCCCGGCCCCGATTACAATGAGCAGTTCTTC
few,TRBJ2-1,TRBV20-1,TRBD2,CSARTGGGGTDEQFF,TGCAGTGCTAGGACCGGGGGCGGGGGGACCGATGAGCAGTTCTTC
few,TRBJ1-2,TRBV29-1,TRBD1,CSVDPSGQGHGYTF,TGCAGCGTTGACCCTTCTGGACAGGGCCATGGCTACACCTTC
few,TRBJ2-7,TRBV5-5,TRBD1,CASSLYGTGSYEQYF,TGTGCCAGCAGCTTGTACGGGACAGGCTCCTACGAGCAGTACTTC
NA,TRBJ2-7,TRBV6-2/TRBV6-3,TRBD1,CASRDSLPYEQYF,TGTGCCAGCCGGGACAGCCTTCCTTACGAGCAGTACTTC